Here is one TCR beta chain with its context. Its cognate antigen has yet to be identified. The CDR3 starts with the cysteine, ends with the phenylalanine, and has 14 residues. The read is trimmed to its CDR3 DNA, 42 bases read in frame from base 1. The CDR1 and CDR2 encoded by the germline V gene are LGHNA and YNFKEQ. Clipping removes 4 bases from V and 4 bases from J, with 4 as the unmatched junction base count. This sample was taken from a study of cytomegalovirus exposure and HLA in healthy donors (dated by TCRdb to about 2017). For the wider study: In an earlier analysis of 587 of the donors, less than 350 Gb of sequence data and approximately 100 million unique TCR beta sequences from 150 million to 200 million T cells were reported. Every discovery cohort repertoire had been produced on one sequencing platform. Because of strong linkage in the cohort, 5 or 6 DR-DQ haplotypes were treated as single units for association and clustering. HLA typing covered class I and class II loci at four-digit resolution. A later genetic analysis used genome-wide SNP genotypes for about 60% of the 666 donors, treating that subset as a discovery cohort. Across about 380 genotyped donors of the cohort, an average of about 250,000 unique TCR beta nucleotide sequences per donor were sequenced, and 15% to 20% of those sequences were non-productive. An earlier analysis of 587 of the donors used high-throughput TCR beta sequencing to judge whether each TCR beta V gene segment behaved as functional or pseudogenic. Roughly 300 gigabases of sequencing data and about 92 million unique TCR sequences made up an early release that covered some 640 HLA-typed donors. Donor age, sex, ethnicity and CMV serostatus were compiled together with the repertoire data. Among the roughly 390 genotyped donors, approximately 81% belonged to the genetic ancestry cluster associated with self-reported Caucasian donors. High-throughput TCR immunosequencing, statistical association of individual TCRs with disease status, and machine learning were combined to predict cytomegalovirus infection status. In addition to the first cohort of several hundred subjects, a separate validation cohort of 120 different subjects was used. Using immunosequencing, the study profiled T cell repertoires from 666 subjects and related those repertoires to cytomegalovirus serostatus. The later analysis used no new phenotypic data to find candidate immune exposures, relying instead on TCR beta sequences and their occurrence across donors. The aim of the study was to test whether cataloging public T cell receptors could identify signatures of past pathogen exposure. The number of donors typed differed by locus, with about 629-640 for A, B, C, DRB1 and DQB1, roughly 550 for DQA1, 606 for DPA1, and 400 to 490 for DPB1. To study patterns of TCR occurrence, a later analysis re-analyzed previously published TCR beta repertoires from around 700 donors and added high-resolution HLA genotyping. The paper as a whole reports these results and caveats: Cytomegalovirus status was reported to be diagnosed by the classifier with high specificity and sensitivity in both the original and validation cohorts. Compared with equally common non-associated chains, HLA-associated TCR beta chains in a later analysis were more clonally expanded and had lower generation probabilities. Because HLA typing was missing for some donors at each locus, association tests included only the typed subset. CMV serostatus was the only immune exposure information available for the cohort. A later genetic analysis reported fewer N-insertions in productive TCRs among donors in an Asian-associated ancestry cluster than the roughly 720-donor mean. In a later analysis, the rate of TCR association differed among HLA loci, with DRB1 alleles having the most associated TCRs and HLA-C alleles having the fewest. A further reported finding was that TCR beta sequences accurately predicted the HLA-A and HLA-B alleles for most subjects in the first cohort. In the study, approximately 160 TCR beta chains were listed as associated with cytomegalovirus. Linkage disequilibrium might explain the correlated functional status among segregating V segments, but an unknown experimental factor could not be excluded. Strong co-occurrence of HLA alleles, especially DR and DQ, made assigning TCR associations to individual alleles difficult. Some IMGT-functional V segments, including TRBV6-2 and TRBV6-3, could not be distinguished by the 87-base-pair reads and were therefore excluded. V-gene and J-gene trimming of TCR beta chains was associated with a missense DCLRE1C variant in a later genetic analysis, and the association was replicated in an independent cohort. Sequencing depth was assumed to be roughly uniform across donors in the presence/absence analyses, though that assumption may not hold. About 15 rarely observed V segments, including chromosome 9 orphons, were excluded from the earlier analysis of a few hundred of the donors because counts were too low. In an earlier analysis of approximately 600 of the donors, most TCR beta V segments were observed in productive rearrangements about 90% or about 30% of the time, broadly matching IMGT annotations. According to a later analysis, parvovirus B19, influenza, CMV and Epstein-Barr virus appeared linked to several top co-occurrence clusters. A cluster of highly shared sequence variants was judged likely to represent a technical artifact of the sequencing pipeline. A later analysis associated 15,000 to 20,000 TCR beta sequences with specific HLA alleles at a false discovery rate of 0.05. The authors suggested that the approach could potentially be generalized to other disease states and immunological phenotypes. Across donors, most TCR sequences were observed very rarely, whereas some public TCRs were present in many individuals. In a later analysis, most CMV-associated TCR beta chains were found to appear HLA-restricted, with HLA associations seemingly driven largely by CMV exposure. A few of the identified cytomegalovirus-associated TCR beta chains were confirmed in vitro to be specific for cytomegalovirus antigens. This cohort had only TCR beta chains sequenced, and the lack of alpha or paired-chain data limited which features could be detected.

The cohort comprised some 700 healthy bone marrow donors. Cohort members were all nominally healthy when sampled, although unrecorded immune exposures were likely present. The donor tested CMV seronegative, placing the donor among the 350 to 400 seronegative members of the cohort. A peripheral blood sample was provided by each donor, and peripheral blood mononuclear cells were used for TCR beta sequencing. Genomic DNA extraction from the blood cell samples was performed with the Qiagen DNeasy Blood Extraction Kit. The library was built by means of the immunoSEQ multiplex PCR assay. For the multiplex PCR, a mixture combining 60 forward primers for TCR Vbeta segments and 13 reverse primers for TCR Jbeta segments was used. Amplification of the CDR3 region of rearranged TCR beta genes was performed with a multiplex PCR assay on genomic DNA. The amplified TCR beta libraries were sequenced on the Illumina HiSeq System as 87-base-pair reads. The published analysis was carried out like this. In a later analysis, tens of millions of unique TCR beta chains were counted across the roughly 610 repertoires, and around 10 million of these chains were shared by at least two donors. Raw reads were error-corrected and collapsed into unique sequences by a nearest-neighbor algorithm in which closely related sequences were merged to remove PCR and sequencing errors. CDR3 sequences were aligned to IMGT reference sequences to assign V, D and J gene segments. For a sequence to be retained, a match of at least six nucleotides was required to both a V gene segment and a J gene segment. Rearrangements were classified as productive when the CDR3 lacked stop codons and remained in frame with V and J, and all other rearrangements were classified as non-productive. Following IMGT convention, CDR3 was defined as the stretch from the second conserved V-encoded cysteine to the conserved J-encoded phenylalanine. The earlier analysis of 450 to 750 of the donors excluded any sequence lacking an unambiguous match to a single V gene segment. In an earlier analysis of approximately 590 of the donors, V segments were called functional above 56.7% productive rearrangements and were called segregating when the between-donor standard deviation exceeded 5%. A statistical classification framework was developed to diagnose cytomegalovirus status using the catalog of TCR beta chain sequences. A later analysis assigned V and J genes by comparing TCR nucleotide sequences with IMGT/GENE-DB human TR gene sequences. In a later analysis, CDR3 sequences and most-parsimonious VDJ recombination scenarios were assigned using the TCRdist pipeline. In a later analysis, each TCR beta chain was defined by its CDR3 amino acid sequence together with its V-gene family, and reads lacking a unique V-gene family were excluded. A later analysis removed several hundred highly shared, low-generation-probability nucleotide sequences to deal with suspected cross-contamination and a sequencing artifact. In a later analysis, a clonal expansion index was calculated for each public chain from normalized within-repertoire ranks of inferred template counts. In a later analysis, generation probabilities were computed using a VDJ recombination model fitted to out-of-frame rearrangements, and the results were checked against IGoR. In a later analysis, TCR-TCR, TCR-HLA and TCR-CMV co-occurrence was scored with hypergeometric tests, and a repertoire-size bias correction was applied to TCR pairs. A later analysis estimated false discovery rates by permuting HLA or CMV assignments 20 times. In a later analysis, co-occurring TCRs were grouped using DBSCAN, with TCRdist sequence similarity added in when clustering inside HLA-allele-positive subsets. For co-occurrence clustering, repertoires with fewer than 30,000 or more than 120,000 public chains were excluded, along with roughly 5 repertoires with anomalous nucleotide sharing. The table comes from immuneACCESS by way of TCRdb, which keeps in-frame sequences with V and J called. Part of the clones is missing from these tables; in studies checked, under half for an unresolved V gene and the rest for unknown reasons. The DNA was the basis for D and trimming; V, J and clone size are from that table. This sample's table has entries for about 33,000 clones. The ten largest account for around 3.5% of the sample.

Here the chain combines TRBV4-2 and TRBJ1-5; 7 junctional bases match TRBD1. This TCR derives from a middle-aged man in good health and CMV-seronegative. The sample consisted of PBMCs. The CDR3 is CASSPRDRNQPQHF. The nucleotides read TGTGCCAGCAGCCCCCGGGACAGAAATCAGCCCCAGCATTTT.